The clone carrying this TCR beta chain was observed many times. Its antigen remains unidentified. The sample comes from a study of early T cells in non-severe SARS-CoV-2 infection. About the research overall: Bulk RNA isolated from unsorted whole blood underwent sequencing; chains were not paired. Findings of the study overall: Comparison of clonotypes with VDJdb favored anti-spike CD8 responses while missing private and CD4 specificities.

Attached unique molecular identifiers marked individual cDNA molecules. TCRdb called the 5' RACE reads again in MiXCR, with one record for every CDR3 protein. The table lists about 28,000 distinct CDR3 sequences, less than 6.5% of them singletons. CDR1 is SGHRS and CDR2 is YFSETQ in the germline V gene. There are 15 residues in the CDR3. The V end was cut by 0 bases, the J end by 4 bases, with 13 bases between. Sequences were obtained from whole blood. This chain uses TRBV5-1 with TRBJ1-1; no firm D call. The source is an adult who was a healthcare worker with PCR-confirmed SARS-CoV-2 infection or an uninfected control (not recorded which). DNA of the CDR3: TGCGCCAGCAGCTTGGAGGGCCTCCCTGTCACTGAAGCTTTCTTT. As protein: CASSLEGLPVTEAFF.